The 17 T cell receptor beta chains below all came from one sample that was sequenced in a study of blood T cell repertoires in COVID-19. Only in-frame clones appear in the TCRdb table, and some are missing; sequencing was by immunoSEQ multiplex PCR. Counted here are 150,000 to 200,000 clones, 85% to 90% occurring once; the ten biggest clones make up 7% to 7.5%. The specimen sequenced was peripheral blood. The receptors come from an elderly woman in a cohort sampled during active or convalescent COVID-19.

The chain joins TRBV5-1 to TRBJ1-2, with 7 bases aligning to TRBD1. Germline loops: CDR1 SGHRS, CDR2 YFSETQ. Losses at the gene ends were 4 bases for V and 1 base for J; bases not matched to a gene: 13. The CDR3 consists of 17 residues. The CDR3: CASSGGTGAGFNYGYTF. DNA of the CDR3: TGCGCCAGCAGCGGGGGAACAGGGGCAGGATTTAACTATGGCTACACCTTC.

This chain uses TRBV11-2 with TRBJ1-6, with D unclear. CDR1 SGHAT and CDR2 FQNNGV come from the germline V gene. CDR3 length: 13 amino acids. V dropped 6 bases and J dropped 14 bases, with 17 bases sitting between them. The chain's CDR3 is CASSGTQAATLHF. Written as DNA, the CDR3 is TGTGCCAGCAGTGGTACGCAGGCCGCCACCCTCCACTTT. Combining the CDR3 with reference TRBV11-2 and TRBJ1-6 gives the whole variable domain EAGVAQSPRYKIIEKRQSVAFWCNPISGHATLYWYQQILGQGPKLLIQFQNNGVVDDSQLPKDRFSAERLKGVDSTLKIQPAKLEDSAVYLCASSGTQAATLHFGNGTRLTVT.

The chain couples TRBV7-2 to TRBJ2-7; a weak D match, TRBD1 (5 bases). This CDR3 comprises 13 residues. V gave up 2 bases and J gave up 4 bases, with 9 bases separating them. The germline V gene encodes CDR1 SGHTA and CDR2 FQGNSA. The CDR3 nucleotides are TGTGCCAGCAGCTTACAAGGGGTGTACGAGCAGTACTTC. This gives the protein CASSLQGVYEQYF.

V and J are TRBV3-1 (or the pseudogene TRBV3-2) and TRBJ2-5; weak D call: TRBD2 (6 bases). The CDR3 is 16 amino acids. Germline V gene sequence: CDR1 LGHDT, CDR2 YNNKEL (reference sequence). Deletions cut 1 base from V and 7 bases from J, with 19 bases between. CDR3 loop: CASSQGGAGILGTQYF. Here the CDR3 DNA reads TGTGCCAGCAGCCAAGGTGGGGCGGGGATATTAGGGACCCAGTACTTC.

V gene TRBV30 combines with J gene TRBJ1-6; D unclear. The V end was cut by 4 bases, the J end by 1 base, with 8 bases between. CDR1 is GTSNPN and CDR2 is SVGIG in the germline V gene (reference sequence). The CDR3 totals 14 residues. The DNA for the CDR3 is TGTGCCTGGAACGGGGTTTCCTATAATTCACCCCTCCACTTT. Translated, it gives CAWNGVSYNSPLHF.

The rearrangement links TRBV6-2 or TRBV6-3 to TRBJ2-7, with 9 bases lining up with TRBD1. This CDR3 has 16 amino acids. After removal of 4 bases from V and 3 bases from J, the junction contained 10 bases not matched to a gene. Germline V gene lookup returns CDR1 MNHEY and CDR2 SVGEGT. The CDR3 spells CASSSLGTGIGYEQYF. The DNA of the CDR3 is TGTGCCAGCAGTTCCCTCGGGACAGGGATTGGCTACGAGCAGTACTTC.

The chain carries TRBV15 and TRBJ1-2; perhaps TRBD1 as D (5 bases). The CDR3 loop spans 17 amino acids. The V end lost 0 bases, the J end lost 1 base, and 15 bases lay between the germline ends. Looked up from germline, CDR1 is LNHNV and CDR2 is YYDKDF (reference sequence). CDR3 sequence: CATSRDPTAEINYGYTF. CDR3 bases: TGTGCCACCAGCAGAGATCCGACAGCCGAAATTAACTATGGCTACACCTTC.

CDR3 protein: CATSRDSGGVIGSQPQHF. CDR3 sequence (DNA): TGTGCCACCAGCAGAGATTCGGGGGGAGTAATCGGGAGTCAGCCCCAGCATTTT. This chain links TRBV15 with TRBJ1-5, with D maybe TRBD1 (5 bases). In germline, CDR1 is LNHNV, CDR2 YYDKDF (reference sequence). The CDR3 consists of 18 residues. Trimming took 0 bases from V and 6 from J, leaving 21 bases between them.

The genes are TRBV11-2 and TRBJ2-7; D gene ambiguous. The CDR3 length is 13 residues. V shed 2 bases and J shed 2 bases, with 7 bases lying between them. Germline CDR1 is SGHAT and CDR2 is FQNNGV. The CDR3 DNA follows: TGTGCCAGCAGCTTACAACAGACCTACGAGCAGTACTTC. This translates into CASSLQQTYEQYF.

The chain couples TRBV10-1 to TRBJ1-1; D is possibly TRBD1 (6 bases). Trimming stripped 5 bases from V and 3 bases from J, with 10 bases between. CDR3 length: 13 amino acids. Germline CDR1 is WNHNN and CDR2 is SYGVQD (reference sequence). CDR3 region: CASSYRVDTEAFF. The CDR3 DNA reads as TGCGCCAGCAGTTACAGGGTAGACACTGAAGCTTTCTTT.

The chain employs TRBV12-3 or TRBV12-4 and TRBJ1-4, with D perhaps matching TRBD1 (5 bases). The CDR3 runs 13 residues. Deletions cut 7 bases from V and 6 bases from J, with 12 bases between. CDR3 DNA sequence: TGTGCCAGCACGGGGGGATTGCATGAAAAACTGTTTTTT. As protein: CASTGGLHEKLFF.

The chain combines TRBV5-1 with TRBJ2-5, with TRBD2 matching 9 bases. Trimming removed 3 bases from V and 5 bases from J; junction bases left unmatched: 8. The V gene's germline CDR1 is SGHRS and CDR2 YFSETQ. CDR3 length equals 15 residues. In DNA, the CDR3 is TGCGCCAGCAGCTCGGGACTAGCTCGGCCGGAGACCCAGTACTTC. It translates to CASSSGLARPETQYF.

The chain is built from TRBV23-1 and TRBJ2-7, with TRBD1 identical over 7 bases. TRBV23-1 is an ORF; its function is uncertain. Unmatched junction bases numbered 10, after V lost 4 bases and J lost 1 base. This CDR3 contains 16 residues. CDR3 protein: CASSPPDREASYEQYF. DNA for the CDR3: TGCGCCAGCAGTCCCCCAGACAGGGAAGCTTCCTACGAGCAGTACTTC.

The chain combines TRBV11-3 with TRBJ1-1; 12 bases map to TRBD1. CDR1 and CDR2 from the germline V gene are SGHNT and YENEEA. V lost 4 bases to trimming and J lost 5 bases; unmatched junction nucleotides: 8. CDR3 length: 16 residues. DNA for the CDR3: TGTGCCAGCAGCTCCGGGACAGGGGGCGGTTGGACTGAAGCTTTCTTT. It specifies CASSSGTGGGWTEAFF.

The chain is built from TRBV3-1 (or the pseudogene TRBV3-2) and TRBJ2-2, with D possibly TRBD2 on 7 matching bases. CDR1 is LGHDT, CDR2 YNNKEL, per germline (reference sequence). The CDR3 contains 18 residues. The germline V and J ends were trimmed by 4 bases and 3 bases, with 21 bases remaining between them. CDR3: CASSLFAGAGRYTGELFF. Here the CDR3 DNA reads TGTGCCAGCAGCCTGTTCGCGGGGGCAGGCAGGTACACCGGGGAGCTGTTTTTT.

This clone turned up a few times. The V gene is TRBV6-5, the J gene TRBJ1-4; 9 bases match TRBD1. Germline CDR1 MNHEY, CDR2 SVGAGI. Unmatched junction bases numbered 6, after V lost 4 bases and J lost 6 bases. CDR3 size: 15 residues. The CDR3 protein is CASSSPTGGDEKLFF. In nucleotides, the CDR3 is TGTGCCAGCAGTTCACCGACAGGGGGGGATGAAAAACTGTTTTTT.

The rearrangement joins TRBV6-5 to TRBJ2-7; 9 positions match TRBD2. V dropped 6 bases and J dropped 1; count of bases not matched to a gene: 4. The germline gives CDR1 MNHEY, CDR2 SVGAGI. The CDR3 is 14 amino acids. CDR3 sequence reads: CASRKRGASYEQYF. The CDR3 DNA sequence: TGTGCCAGCAGAAAGCGGGGGGCATCCTACGAGCAGTACTTC.